This T cell receptor (beta chain) derives from a study of blood T cell repertoires in COVID-19. In the study overall: The analysed material was cDNA or gDNA that came from T cells, B-cell-depleted T cells, or PBMCs.

TCRdb keeps only in-frame clones here, not all; method: immunoSEQ multiplex PCR. The profile shows some 130,000 clones, approximately 85% of them singletons. Per germline, CDR1 WSHSY and CDR2 SAAADI. V lost 5 bases and J lost 3; bases outside the gene matches: 10. The CDR3 has 15 residues. Sequencing was carried out using peripheral blood. This receptor was obtained from a human donor in a cohort sampled during active COVID-19. The genes are TRBV10-2 and TRBJ2-7, with 7 bases matching TRBD2. This chain's CDR3 is CASSSFASGVYEQYF. The CDR3 DNA reads TGCGCCAGCAGTTCGTTCGCGAGCGGGGTCTACGAGCAGTACTTC.